This T cell receptor (beta chain) was profiled in a study of blood T cell repertoires in COVID-19. Study-wide context: Acute and convalescent COVID-19 samples came from the United States, Italy and Spain.

TCRdb's copy holds only in-frame clones and misses some; the assay was immunoSEQ multiplex PCR. The table lists about 39,000 clones, 75% to 90% of them singletons. In germline, CDR1 is GTSNPN, CDR2 SVGIG (reference sequence). The V end lost 3 bases, the J end lost 5 bases, and 13 bases lay between the germline ends. This CDR3 has 13 amino acids. This clone was observed a single time. Sequenced: peripheral blood. This sequence joins TRBV30 and TRBJ1-1; D not resolved. This TCR was recovered from a man between 60 and 70 years old with acute or convalescent COVID-19. The CDR3 sequence: CAWSDGGWTEAFF. For the CDR3, the DNA is TGTGCCTGGAGCGACGGCGGGTGGACTGAAGCTTTCTTT.